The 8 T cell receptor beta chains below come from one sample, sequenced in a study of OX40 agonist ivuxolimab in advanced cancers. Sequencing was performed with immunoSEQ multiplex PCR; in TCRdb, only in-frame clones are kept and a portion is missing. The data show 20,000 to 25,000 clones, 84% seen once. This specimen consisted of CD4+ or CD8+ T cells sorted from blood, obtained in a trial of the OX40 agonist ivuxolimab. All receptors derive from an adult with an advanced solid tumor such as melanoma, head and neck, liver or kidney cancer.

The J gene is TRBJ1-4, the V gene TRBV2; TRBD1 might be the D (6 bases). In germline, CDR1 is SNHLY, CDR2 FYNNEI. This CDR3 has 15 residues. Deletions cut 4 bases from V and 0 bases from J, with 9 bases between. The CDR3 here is CASSGEGATNEKLFF. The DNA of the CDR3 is TGTGCCAGCAGTGGAGAGGGGGCAACTAATGAAAAACTGTTTTTT.

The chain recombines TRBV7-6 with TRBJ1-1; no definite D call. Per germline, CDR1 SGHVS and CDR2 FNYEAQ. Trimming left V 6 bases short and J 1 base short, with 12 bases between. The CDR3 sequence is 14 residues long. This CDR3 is CASSLWRGNTEAFF. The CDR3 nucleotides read TGTGCCAGCAGTCTTTGGCGGGGGAACACTGAAGCTTTCTTT.

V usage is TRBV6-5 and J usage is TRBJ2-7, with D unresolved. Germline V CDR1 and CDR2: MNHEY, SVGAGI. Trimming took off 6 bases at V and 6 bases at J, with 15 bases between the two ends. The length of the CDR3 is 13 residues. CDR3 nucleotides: TGTGCCAGCAGGCCCCACCCCCGGAGCGAGCAGTACTTC. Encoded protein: CASRPHPRSEQYF.

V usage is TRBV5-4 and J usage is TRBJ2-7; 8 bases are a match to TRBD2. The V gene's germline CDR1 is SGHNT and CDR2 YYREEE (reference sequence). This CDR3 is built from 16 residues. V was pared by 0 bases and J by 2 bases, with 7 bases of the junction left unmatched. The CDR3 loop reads CASSLGIAGTTYEQYF. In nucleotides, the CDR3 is TGTGCCAGCAGCTTGGGTATAGCGGGGACTACCTACGAGCAGTACTTC.

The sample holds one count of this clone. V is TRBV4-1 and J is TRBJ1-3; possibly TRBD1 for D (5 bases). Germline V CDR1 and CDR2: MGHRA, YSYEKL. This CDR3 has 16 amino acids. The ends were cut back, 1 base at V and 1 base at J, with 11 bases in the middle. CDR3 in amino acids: CASSQGGIGSGNTIYF. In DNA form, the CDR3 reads TGCGCCAGCAGCCAAGGGGGGATCGGATCTGGAAACACCATATATTTT.

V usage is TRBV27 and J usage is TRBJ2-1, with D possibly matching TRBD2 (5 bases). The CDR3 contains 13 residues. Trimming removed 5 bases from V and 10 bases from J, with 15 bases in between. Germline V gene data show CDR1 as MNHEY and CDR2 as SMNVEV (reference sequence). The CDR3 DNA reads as TGTGCCAGCAGTCTTGCAGCGGTCGGAGAGCAGTTCTTC. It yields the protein CASSLAAVGEQFF.

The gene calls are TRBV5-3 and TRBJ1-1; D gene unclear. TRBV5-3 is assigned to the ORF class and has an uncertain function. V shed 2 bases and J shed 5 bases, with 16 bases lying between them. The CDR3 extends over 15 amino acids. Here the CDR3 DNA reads TGTGCCAGAAGCTTTGGTCGCAAAGAGTGTACTGAAGCTTTCTTT. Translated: CARSFGRKECTEAFF.

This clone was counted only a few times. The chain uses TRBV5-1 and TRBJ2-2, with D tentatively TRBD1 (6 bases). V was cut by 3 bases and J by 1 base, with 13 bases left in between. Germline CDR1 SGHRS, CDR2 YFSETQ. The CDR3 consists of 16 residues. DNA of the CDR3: TGCGCCAGCAGCTCCAACAGGGCGATGAACACCGGGGAGCTGTTTTTT. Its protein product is CASSSNRAMNTGELFF.